This T cell receptor beta chain was observed in a study of T-cell reconstitution after alpha-beta-depleted transplantation in children. Findings and limits, study-wide: Newly produced T cells mostly accounted for T-cell counts and diversity one year post-transplant. Reportedly, alpha-beta T cells present about two months post-transplant originated from several hundred expanded clones of graft origin.

Concerning this clonotype: No antigen is known for it.

Preparation of the TCRbeta library used unique molecular identifiers. One entry per CDR3 protein, called by TCRdb with MiXCR from the PCR reads. The sample lists more than 200,000 distinct CDR3 sequences; roughly 26% were seen once. This specimen consisted of PBMCs, obtained before TCRalphabeta/CD19-depleted stem cell transplant. The receptor comes from a girl aged 2 to 10 with Fanconi anemia, due to receive a stem cell transplant.

CDR3 sequence reads: CASSRVRGEETQYF. CDR3 nucleotide sequence: TGCGCCAGCAGCCGCGTTCGGGGGGAAGAGACCCAGTACTTC. The chain uses TRBV4-1 and TRBJ2-5, with 7 bases fitting TRBD2. Germline CDR1 is MGHRA and CDR2 is YSYEKL. V trimming: 4 bases; J trimming: 3 bases; junction bases outside the gene matches: 5. The CDR3 is made up of 14 amino acids.